These 23 T cell receptor beta chains were sequenced from one sample in a study of T cell clonality in common variable immunodeficiency. Regarding the study as a whole: Common variable immunodeficiency TCR beta sequences reportedly had fewer deletions and N-nucleotide insertions.

No antigen has been assigned to these receptors. TCRdb's copy holds only in-frame clones and misses some; the assay was immunoSEQ multiplex PCR. This table holds 15,000 to 20,000 clones with no singletons; the top ten claim less than 15%. The sequenced sample consisted of peripheral blood mononuclear cells. These receptors were collected from a human donor with common variable immunodeficiency.

The CDR3 reads CASSLAGGYYNEQFF. The sequenced part of the CDR3 DNA is TGCGCCAGCAGCTTAGCGGGAGGCTACTACAATGAG. This sequence joins TRBV5-1 and TRBJ2-1; TRBD2 agrees at 9 bases. From the germline J gene comes the end of the CDR3, since the read stops 3 residues before it. Germline CDR1 SGHRS, CDR2 YFSETQ. J lost 3 bases, V lost 2 bases, and 3 bases had no gene match. This CDR3 is 15 amino acids long.

This clone rates as medium-sized. The read falls 3 residues short of the CDR3 end, and the missing part is taken from the germline J gene. The rearrangement links TRBV11-3 to TRBJ2-1, with D maybe TRBD1 (6 bases). This CDR3 has 13 residues. Germline values: CDR1 SGHNT, CDR2 YENEEA. Trimming took off 3 bases at V and 6 bases at J, with 9 bases between the two ends. The sequenced part of the CDR3 DNA is TGTGCCAGCAGCTTTTCAGGGGTCAATGAG. The encoded protein is CASSFSGVNE. The complete CDR3 protein is CASSFSGVNEQFF.

The table lists this clone with a few counts. This CDR3 reads CASSEATGLRSYEQYF. The sequenced part of the CDR3 DNA is TGTGCCAGCAGTGAAGCCACAGGGCTTAGGTCCTACGAG. The chain recombines TRBV6-1 with TRBJ2-7, with a tentative D call TRBD1 (6 bases). The read stops 3 residues short of the end of the CDR3; the missing end is completed from the germline J gene. Per germline, CDR1 MNHNS and CDR2 SASEGT. V was trimmed by 0 bases and J by 1 base, leaving 13 bases between them. The CDR3 contains 16 residues.

This clone was observed many times. CDR3 protein: CASSPIYRGLGSPLHF. The part of the CDR3 DNA that was read is TGTGCCAGCTCACCAATATACAGGGGGCTAGGATCACCC. V is TRBV18 and J is TRBJ1-6, with TRBD1 matching over 9 bases. The read comes to an end 3 residues before the CDR3 does, leaving the germline J gene to fill in the end. The CDR3 loop spans 16 amino acids. Germline-derived CDR1 and CDR2 are KGHSH and LQKENI. Unmatched junction bases numbered 9, after V lost 2 bases and J lost 10 bases.

The sample holds a few counts of this clone. The CDR3 goes on 3 residues after the read ends, and that part is filled in from the germline J gene. The V call is TRBV6-1, the J call TRBJ2-7, with D possibly matching TRBD2 (6 bases). The CDR3 runs to 15 residues. Trimming left V 3 bases short and J 4 bases short, with 16 bases between. Germline V gene sequence: CDR1 MNHNS, CDR2 SASEGT. CDR3 DNA, as far as it was read: TGTGCCAGCAGTGACCCGGGACTTACCATTTACGAG. This encodes CASSDPGLTIYE. The complete CDR3 protein is CASSDPGLTIYEQYF.

Worth noting for this clone: The read finishes 3 residues shy of the CDR3 end, and the germline J gene is used to complete it. V and J are TRBV19 and TRBJ1-4, with a possible D match to TRBD1 (5 bases). Germline V lookup: CDR1 LNHDA, CDR2 SQIVND (reference sequence). V was pared by 2 bases and J by 7 bases, with 11 bases between. CDR3 length: 14 residues. CDR3 bases read: TGTGCCAGTAGTATAAGCGGGGGAAGTGAAAAA. Its protein product is CASSISGGSEK. The CDR3 in full is CASSISGGSEKLFF.

This clone came up a few times. Coverage ceases 3 residues before the CDR3 finishes, and the germline J gene fills in the end. The chain has TRBV29-1 and TRBJ2-5; 7 positions match TRBD2. After removal of 5 bases from V and 5 bases from J, the junction contained 2 bases not matched to a gene. Germline assignment: CDR1 SQVTM and CDR2 ANQGSEA. The CDR3 has 11 amino acids. CDR3 residues: CSVWRGETQYF. CDR3 DNA, as far as it was read: TGCAGCGTTTGGCGGGGGGAGACC.

This clone was picked up a small number of times. Read sequence stops 3 residues before the CDR3 end, and the germline J gene provides the missing end. The V and J genes are TRBV7-9 and TRBJ2-7, with D maybe TRBD1 (5 bases). Trimming left V 1 base short and J 3 bases short, with 7 bases between. The germline CDR1 and CDR2 sequences are SEHNR and FQNEAQ (reference sequence). The CDR3 sequence is 13 residues long. The CDR3 sequence is CASSLVTDYEQYF. The part of the CDR3 DNA that was read is TGTGCCAGCAGCTTAGTGACAGACTACGAG.

In this sample, this clone turned up a few times. The CDR3 extends 3 residues past the end of the read, so its final part is completed from the germline J gene. The chain joins TRBV30 to TRBJ2-7, with TRBD2 matching over 7 bases. V lost 0 bases to trimming and J lost 3 bases; unmatched junction nucleotides: 2. CDR1 is GTSNPN, CDR2 SVGIG, per germline (reference sequence). The CDR3 is 13 amino acids. Partial CDR3 DNA: TGTGCCTGGAGTGTCAGCGGGGTCTACGAG. Encoded protein: CAWSVSGVYE. The entire CDR3 is CAWSVSGVYEQYF.

This clone was detected a few times. The read gets to within 3 residues of the CDR3 end, and the germline J gene fills in the rest. This rearrangement joins TRBV7-9 to TRBJ1-2; 7 nucleotides align to TRBD1. The ends lost 4 bases at V and 6 bases at J; junction bases unmatched: 11. Germline CDR1 reads SEHNR; CDR2 reads FQNEAQ (reference sequence). The CDR3 has 15 amino acids. The CDR3 bases that were read are TGTGCCAGCAGCTCCGGAACAGGGGTATTCAATGGC. Its protein is CASSSGTGVFNG. The full-length CDR3 reads as CASSSGTGVFNGYTF. The full variable domain, its missing parts supplied by reference TRBV7-9 and TRBJ1-2, is DTGVSQNPRHKITKRGQNVTFRCDPISEHNRLYWYRQTLGQGPEFLTYFQNEAQLEKSRLLSDRFSAERPKGSFSTLEIQRTEQGDSAMYLCASSSGTGVFNGYTFGSGTRLTVV.

As for this clone: The read halts 3 residues ahead of the CDR3 end, with the missing end drawn from the germline J gene. This sequence joins TRBV5-6 and TRBJ2-3, with 8 bases aligning to TRBD1. CDR1 is SGHDT and CDR2 is YYEEEE in the germline V gene. The CDR3 has 14 residues. After removal of 0 bases from V and 7 bases from J, the junction contained 4 bases not matched to a gene. This chain's CDR3 is CASSLGQGAYTQYF. The CDR3 bases that were read are TGTGCCAGCAGCTTGGGGCAGGGGGCATATACG. The full variable domain, its missing parts supplied by reference TRBV5-6 and TRBJ2-3, is DAGVTQSPTHLIKTRGQQVTLRCSPKSGHDTVSWYQQALGQGPQFIFQYYEEEERQRGNFPDRFSGHQFPNYSSELNVNALLLGDSALYLCASSLGQGAYTQYFGPGTRLTVL.

Comment on this clone: The read stops 3 residues short of the end of the CDR3; the missing end is completed from the germline J gene. This rearrangement joins TRBV7-2 to TRBJ2-1; D is possibly TRBD1 (6 bases). CDR3 length: 15 amino acids. The V end lost 1 base, the J end lost 9 bases, and 16 bases lay between the germline ends. Germline V lookup: CDR1 SGHTA, CDR2 FQGNSA. The covered CDR3 bases are TGTGCCAGCAGCTTAGTTTCAGTAAGAGGGGGTGAG. As protein: CASSLVSVRGGE. In full, the CDR3 is CASSLVSVRGGEQFF.

In regard to this clone: The read finishes 3 residues shy of the CDR3 end, and the germline J gene is used to complete it. V gene TRBV13 combines with J gene TRBJ2-1; TRBD2 might be the D (6 bases). V was trimmed by 1 base and J by 9 bases, leaving 10 bases between them. CDR1 PRHDT and CDR2 FYEKMQ come from the germline V gene (reference sequence). The CDR3 covers 13 residues. The covered CDR3 bases are TGTGCCAGCAGCTTAGATATTAGCGGTGAG. It is translated as CASSLDISGE. The full CDR3 sequence reads CASSLDISGEQFF. Full variable domain (missing parts from reference TRBV13 and TRBJ2-1): AAGVIQSPRHLIKEKRETATLKCYPIPRHDTVYWYQQGPGQDPQFLISFYEKMQSDKGSIPDRFSAQQFSDYHSELNMSSLELGDSALYFCASSLDISGEQFFGPGTRLTVL.

This clone ranks as medium-sized. The sequenced fragment ends 3 residues before the CDR3 boundary, so the rest is inferred from the germline J gene. The chain recombines TRBV13 with TRBJ2-3; 14 nucleotides match TRBD2. J gave up 3 bases and V 5 bases, and 7 bases lay outside the gene matches. The CDR3 covers 17 residues. Germline-derived CDR1 and CDR2 are PRHDT and FYEKMQ (reference sequence). Partial CDR3 DNA: TGTGCCAGCAGCCCTCGGACTAGCGGGGGGACTACAGATACG. Translation: CASSPRTSGGTTDT. The whole CDR3 protein is CASSPRTSGGTTDTQYF.

This clone was seen only a few times. The CDR3 end falls 3 residues outside the read, so it is completed with the germline J gene. The chain carries TRBV18 and TRBJ1-6, with D maybe TRBD1 (5 bases). Trimming left V 3 bases short and J 8 bases short, with 11 bases between. The germline V gene has CDR1 KGHSH and CDR2 LQKENI. CDR3 size: 14 residues. This chain's CDR3 is CASSPGGIDSPLHF. Partial CDR3 DNA: TGTGCCAGCTCACCCGGGGGTATTGATTCACCC.

Ten or more counts support this clone. From the germline J gene comes the end of the CDR3, since the read stops 3 residues before it. This sequence joins TRBV20-1 and TRBJ2-1, with 7 positions matching TRBD2. The CDR3 loop spans 14 amino acids. V lost 3 bases to trimming and J lost 6 bases; unmatched junction nucleotides: 8. Germline V gene sequence: CDR1 DFQATT, CDR2 SNEGSKA (reference sequence). The CDR3 sequence: CSARSSGVSNEQFF. CDR3 bases read: TGCAGTGCTAGGTCTAGCGGAGTTTCCAATGAG.

This clone was seen a handful of times. The missing CDR3 end, 3 residues past where the read stops, is filled in from the germline J gene. The chain couples TRBV18 to TRBJ2-7; TRBD1 matches 11 bases. In germline, CDR1 is KGHSH, CDR2 LQKENI. This CDR3 region has 15 residues. V was pared by 3 bases and J by 3 bases, with 4 bases of the junction left unmatched. The DNA read from the CDR3 is TGTGCCAGCTCACCGCCCGGGACAGGGGGCTACGAG. Amino acid sequence: CASSPPGTGGYE. The entire CDR3 sequence reads CASSPPGTGGYEQYF.

The CDR3 protein is CASSSLAASYNEQFF. Incomplete CDR3 DNA: TGTGCCAGCAGCTCACTAGCGGCCTCCTACAATGAG. This sequence joins TRBV7-9 and TRBJ2-1; TRBD2 agrees at 8 bases. The read falls 3 residues short of the CDR3 end, and the missing part is taken from the germline J gene. Looked up from germline, CDR1 is SEHNR and CDR2 is FQNEAQ (reference sequence). The CDR3 length is 15 residues. After removal of 4 bases from V and 0 bases from J, the junction contained 2 bases not matched to a gene.

This clone counts as medium-sized (0.01 to 0.1%). Read data end 3 residues before the CDR3 end; the end is taken from the germline J gene. The gene calls are TRBV18 and TRBJ1-4; D is possibly TRBD1 (6 bases). Trimming removed 5 bases from V and 1 base from J, with 14 bases in between. Germline values: CDR1 KGHSH, CDR2 LQKENI. This CDR3 region has 16 residues. Partial CDR3 DNA: TGTGCCAGCTCATCCCTTGGCAGGGGAACTAATGAAAAA. Protein sequence: CASSSLGRGTNEK. The whole CDR3 sequence reads CASSSLGRGTNEKLFF. The variable domain in full, with the rest retrieved from reference TRBV18 and TRBJ1-4, is NAGVMQNPRHLVRRRGQEARLRCSPMKGHSHVYWYRQLPEEGLKFMVYLQKENIIDESGMPKERFSAEFPKEGPSILRIQQVVRGDSAAYFCASSSLGRGTNEKLFFGSGTQLSVL.

On this clone itself: Read coverage stops 3 residues before the CDR3 terminus; the germline J gene supplies the remainder. The chain joins TRBV6-2 or TRBV6-3 to TRBJ1-1; tentatively, D is TRBD1 (5 bases). Germline V gene sequence: CDR1 MNHEY, CDR2 SVGEGT. CDR3 length: 14 amino acids. V lost 5 bases and J lost 0, with 10 bases in between. The sequenced part of the CDR3 DNA is TGTGCCAGCAGTCAGGGAGTCCTGAACACTGAA. Translated, it gives CASSQGVLNTE. The entire CDR3 is CASSQGVLNTEAFF.

This clone was recorded a few times. The CDR3 loop is CASSRVTGTGIYGYTF. The sequenced part of the CDR3 DNA is TGTGCCAGTAGTAGAGTGACCGGGACAGGGATATATGGC. The chain combines TRBV19 with TRBJ1-2; 9 nucleotides align to TRBD1. The read ends 3 residues early relative to the CDR3; the germline J gene fills the gap. Germline V gives CDR1 LNHDA, CDR2 SQIVND (reference sequence). CDR3 size: 16 residues. V lost 4 bases to trimming and J lost 5 bases; unmatched junction nucleotides: 11.

About this clone: The read ends 3 residues shy of where the CDR3 ends; the end is completed using the germline J gene. V usage is TRBV19 and J usage is TRBJ1-2, with 8 bases that match TRBD1. Germline CDR1 reads LNHDA; CDR2 reads SQIVND (reference sequence). The CDR3 runs 16 residues. V was pared by 6 bases and J by 7 bases, with 16 bases of the junction left unmatched. The CDR3 DNA, read in part, is TGTGCCAGTAGGGGGGCAGGGGGCGCTTTACCGGTTGGC. This sequence encodes CASRGAGGALPVG. The complete CDR3 protein is CASRGAGGALPVGYTF.

Details on this clone: The read terminates 3 residues ahead of where the CDR3 ends, so the germline J gene completes it. The chain links TRBV7-6 to TRBJ2-1; 8 positions agree with TRBD2. The CDR3 spans 16 residues. Germline loops: CDR1 SGHVS, CDR2 FNYEAQ. Trimming cost V 1 base and J 3 bases; bases outside gene matches: 5. CDR3 DNA, as far as it was read: TGTGCCAGCAGCTTAGGGGGGGGGACTAGCTACAATGAG. It codes for CASSLGGGTSYNE. The whole CDR3 reads CASSLGGGTSYNEQFF. Full variable domain (outside the CDR3, taken from reference TRBV7-6 and TRBJ2-1): GAGVSQSPRYKVTKRGQDVALRCDPISGHVSLYWYRQALGQGPEFLTYFNYEAQQDKSGLPNDRFSAERPEGSISTLTIQRTEQRDSAMYRCASSLGGGTSYNEQFFGPGTRLTVL.